This T cell receptor (beta chain) was found in a study of blood T cell repertoires in COVID-19. Original processing notes: Scientists estimated how many nucleated cells there were by amplifying reference gene primers. Sequencing used immunoSEQ multiplex PCR; TCRdb keeps in-frame clones, though not all of them. D and trimming were read from the DNA, whereas the V and J calls and clone size are those reported in that table. The repertoire has 300,000 to 350,000 clones, 90% of them found once; the top ten carry 3.9%. This CDR3 comprises 12 residues. J lost 10 bases, V lost 0 bases, and 0 bases had no gene match. Germline V gene sequence: CDR1 SGHRS, CDR2 YFSETQ.

The genes are TRBV5-1 and TRBJ1-2, with 10 bases fitting TRBD1. This sequence originates from a woman in her twenties or thirties who had been exposed to COVID-19. Sequencing was carried out using PBMCs or T cells enriched from blood (not recorded which). CDR3 residues: CASSLGQGAYTF. As DNA, the CDR3 is TGCGCCAGCAGCTTGGGACAGGGGGCCTACACCTTC.